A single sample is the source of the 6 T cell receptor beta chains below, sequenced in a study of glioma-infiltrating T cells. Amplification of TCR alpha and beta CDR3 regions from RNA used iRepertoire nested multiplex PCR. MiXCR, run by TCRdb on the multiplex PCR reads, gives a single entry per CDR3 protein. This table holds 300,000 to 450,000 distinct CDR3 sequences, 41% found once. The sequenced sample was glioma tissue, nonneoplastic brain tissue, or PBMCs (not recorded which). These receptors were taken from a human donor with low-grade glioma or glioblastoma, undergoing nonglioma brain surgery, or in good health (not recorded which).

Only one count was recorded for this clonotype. The CDR3 loop reads CSVEAAGVEETQYF. Here the CDR3 DNA reads TGCAGCGTTGAAGCGGCAGGGGTCGAGGAGACCCAGTACTTC. The chain is built from TRBV29-1 and TRBJ2-5; TRBD1 might be the D (6 bases). The germline gives CDR1 SQVTM, CDR2 ANQGSEA. The CDR3 sequence is 14 residues long. The germline V and J ends were trimmed by 1 base and 5 bases, with 14 bases remaining between them.

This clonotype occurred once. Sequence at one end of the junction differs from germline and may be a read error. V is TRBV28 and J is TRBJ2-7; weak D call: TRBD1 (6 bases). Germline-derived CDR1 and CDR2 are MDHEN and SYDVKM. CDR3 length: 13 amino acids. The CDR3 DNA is TGTGCCAGCAGCAAGACAGGCACCTACGAGCGGTACTTC. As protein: CASSKTGTYERYF.

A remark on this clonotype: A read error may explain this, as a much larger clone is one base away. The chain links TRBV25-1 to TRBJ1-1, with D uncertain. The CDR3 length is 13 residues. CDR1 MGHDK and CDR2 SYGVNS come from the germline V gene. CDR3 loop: CANSESRGGEAFF. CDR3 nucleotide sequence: TGTGCCAACAGTGAGAGTCGTGGAGGAGAAGCTTTCTTT.

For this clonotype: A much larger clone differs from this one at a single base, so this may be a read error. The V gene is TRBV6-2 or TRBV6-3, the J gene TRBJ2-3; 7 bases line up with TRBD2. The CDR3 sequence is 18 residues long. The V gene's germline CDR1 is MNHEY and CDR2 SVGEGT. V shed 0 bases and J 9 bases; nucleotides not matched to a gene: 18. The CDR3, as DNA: TGTGCCAGCAGTTACTCGATGGGGCTCAGAGGACTAGGCGACACGCAGTATTTT. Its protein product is CASSYSMGLRGLGDTQYF.

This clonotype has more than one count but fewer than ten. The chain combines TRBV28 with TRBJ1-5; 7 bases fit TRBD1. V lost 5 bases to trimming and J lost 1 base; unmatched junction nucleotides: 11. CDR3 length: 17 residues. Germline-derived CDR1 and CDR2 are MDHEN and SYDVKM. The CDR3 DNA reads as TGTGCCAGCAGTCCAGGGGGGGCCTTCGTAAGCAATCAGCCCCAGCATTTT. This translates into CASSPGGAFVSNQPQHF.

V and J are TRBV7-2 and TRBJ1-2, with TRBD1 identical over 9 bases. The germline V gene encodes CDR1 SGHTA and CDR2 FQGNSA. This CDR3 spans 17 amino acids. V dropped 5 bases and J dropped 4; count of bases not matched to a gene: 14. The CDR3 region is CASSPRAGQGIVYGYTF. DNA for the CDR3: TGTGCCAGCAGCCCTAGGGCTGGACAGGGGATCGTCTATGGCTACACCTTC.